This T cell receptor (beta chain) was captured by sequencing in a study of shared clonotypes between healthy human individuals. The method was immunoSEQ multiplex PCR; TCRdb's version includes in-frame clones alone and lacks a portion of them. This sample has about 360,000 clones, with around four fifths found just once. The receptor comes from a man younger than 45 in good health. The sample was memory CD4+ T cells sorted from blood. Subset given: CD45RA-negative fraction.

For the CDR3, the DNA is TGTGCCAGCAGCTTACAGGCCTATGGCTACACCTTC. It codes for CASSLQAYGYTF. The genes are TRBV5-8 and TRBJ1-2; TRBD1 is a possible D gene (5 bases). This CDR3 has 12 amino acids. V lost 2 bases and J 4 bases, leaving 6 bases between the germline ends. Germline CDR1 SGHTS, CDR2 YDEGEE.